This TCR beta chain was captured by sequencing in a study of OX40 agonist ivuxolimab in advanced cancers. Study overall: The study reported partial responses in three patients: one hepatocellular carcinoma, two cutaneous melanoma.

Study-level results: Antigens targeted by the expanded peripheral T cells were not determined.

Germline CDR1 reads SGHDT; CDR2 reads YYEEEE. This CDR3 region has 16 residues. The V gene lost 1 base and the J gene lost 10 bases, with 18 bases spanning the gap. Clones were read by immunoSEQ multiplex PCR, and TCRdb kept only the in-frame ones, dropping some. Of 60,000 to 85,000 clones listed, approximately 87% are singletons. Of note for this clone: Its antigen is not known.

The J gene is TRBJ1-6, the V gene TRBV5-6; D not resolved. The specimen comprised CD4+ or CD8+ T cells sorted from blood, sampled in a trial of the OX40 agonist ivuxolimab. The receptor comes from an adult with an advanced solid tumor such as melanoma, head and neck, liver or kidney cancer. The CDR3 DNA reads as TGTGCCAGCAGCTTGAGTCACGTAGGTAATGGGTCACCCCTCCACTTT. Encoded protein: CASSLSHVGNGSPLHF.